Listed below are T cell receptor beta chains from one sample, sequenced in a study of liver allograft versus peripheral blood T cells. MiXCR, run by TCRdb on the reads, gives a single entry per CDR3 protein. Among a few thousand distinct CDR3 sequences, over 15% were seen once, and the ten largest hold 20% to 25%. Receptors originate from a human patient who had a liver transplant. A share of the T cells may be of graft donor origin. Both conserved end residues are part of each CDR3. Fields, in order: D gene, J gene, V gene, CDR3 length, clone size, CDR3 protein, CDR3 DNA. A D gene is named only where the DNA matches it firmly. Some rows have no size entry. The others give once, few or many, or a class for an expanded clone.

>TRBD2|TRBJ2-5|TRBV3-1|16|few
CASSQEWRESGETQYF
TGTGCCAGCAGCCAAGAGTGGCGGGAGAGCGGAGAGACCCAGTACTTC
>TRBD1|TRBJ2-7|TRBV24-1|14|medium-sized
CATSHRGIGDEQYF
TGTGCCACCAGCCACAGGGGGATAGGCGACGAGCAGTACTTC
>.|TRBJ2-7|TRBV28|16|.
CASSNVEISVQYEQYF
TGTGCCAGCAGTAATGTCGAGATAAGTGTCCAATACGAGCAGTACTTC
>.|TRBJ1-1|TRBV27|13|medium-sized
CASSTTVNTEAFF
TGTGCCAGCAGTACCACGGTGAACACTGAAGCTTTCTTT
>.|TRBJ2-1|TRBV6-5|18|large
CASSEVDYRVMSYNEQFF
TGTGCCAGCAGTGAAGTGGACTACAGGGTAATGTCCTACAATGAGCAGTTCTTC
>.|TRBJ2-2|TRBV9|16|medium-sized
CASSIGGSTNTGELFF
TGTGCCAGCAGCATAGGCGGTTCAACCAACACCGGGGAGCTGTTTTTT
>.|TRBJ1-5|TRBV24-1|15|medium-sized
CVDLIQGHCHQPQHF
TGTGTCGACCTAATTCAGGGCCATTGCCATCAGCCCCAGCATTTT
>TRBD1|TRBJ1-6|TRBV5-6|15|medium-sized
CASSSPGQYNSPLHF
TGTGCCAGCAGCTCCCCGGGACAGTATAATTCACCCCTCCACTTT
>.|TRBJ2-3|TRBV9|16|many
CASSPVRLHLPDTQYF
TGTGCCAGCAGCCCCGTGCGGCTTCACCTACCAGATACGCAGTATTTT
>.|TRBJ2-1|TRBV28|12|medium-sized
CASSQAVWEQFF
TGTGCCAGCAGTCAAGCCGTCTGGGAGCAGTTCTTC
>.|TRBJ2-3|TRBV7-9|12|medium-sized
CASSLEPDTQYF
TGTGCCAGCAGCTTAGAACCAGATACGCAGTATTTT
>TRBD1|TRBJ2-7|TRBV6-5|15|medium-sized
CASSYGQGEAYEQYF
TGTGCCAGCAGTTACGGACAGGGGGAAGCCTACGAGCAGTACTTC
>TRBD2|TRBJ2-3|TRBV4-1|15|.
CASSGLAGGPDTQYF
TGCGCCAGCAGCGGGCTAGCGGGAGGGCCAGATACGCAGTATTTT
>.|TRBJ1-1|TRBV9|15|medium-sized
CASSSRTVGDTEAFF
TGTGCCAGCAGCTCCCGGACGGTGGGGGACACTGAAGCTTTCTTT
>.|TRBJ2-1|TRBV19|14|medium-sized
CASSPRLAQTEQFF
TGTGCCAGTAGCCCTCGCCTGGCCCAAACTGAGCAGTTCTTC
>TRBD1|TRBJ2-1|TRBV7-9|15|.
CASSSDRERVGEQFF
TGTGCCAGCAGCTCAGACAGGGAACGGGTGGGTGAGCAGTTCTTC
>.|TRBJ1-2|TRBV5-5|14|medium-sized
CASSPLDPSYGYTF
TGTGCCAGCAGCCCGCTGGACCCTTCCTATGGCTACACCTTC
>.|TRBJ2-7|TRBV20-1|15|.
CSARARDSGSYEQYF
TGCAGTGCTAGAGCCCGAGACAGCGGTTCCTACGAGCAGTACTTC
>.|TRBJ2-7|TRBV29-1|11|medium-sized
CSGATGYEQYF
TGCAGCGGGGCAACAGGGTACGAGCAGTACTTC
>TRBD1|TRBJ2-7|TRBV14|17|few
CASSQERSGQGSYEQYF
TGTGCCAGCAGCCAAGAAAGGTCGGGACAGGGTTCCTACGAGCAGTACTTC
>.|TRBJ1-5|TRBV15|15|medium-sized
CATSPSRGGRQPQHF
TGTGCCACCAGCCCGAGCCGGGGCGGGCGACAGCCCCAGCATTTT
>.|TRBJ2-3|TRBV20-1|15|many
CSARGAGTPVDTQYF
TGCAGTGCTAGAGGGGCGGGAACCCCCGTAGATACGCAGTATTTT
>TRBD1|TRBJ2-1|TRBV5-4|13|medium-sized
CASSSDRGYEQFF
TGTGCCAGCAGCTCCGACAGGGGCTATGAGCAGTTCTTC
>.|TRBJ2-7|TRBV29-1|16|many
CSVEEPTGPHKYEQYF
TGCAGCGTTGAAGAACCCACAGGCCCCCACAAATACGAGCAGTACTTC
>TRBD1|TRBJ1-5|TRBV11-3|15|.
CASSFGQASNQPQHF
TGTGCCAGCAGCTTTGGACAGGCTAGCAATCAGCCCCAGCATTTT
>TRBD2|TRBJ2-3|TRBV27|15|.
CASRGLAGGTDTQYF
TGTGCCAGCAGAGGACTAGCGGGGGGCACAGATACGCAGTATTTT
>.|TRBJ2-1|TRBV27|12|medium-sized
CASSPSYNEQFF
TGTGCCAGCAGTCCCTCGTACAATGAGCAGTTCTTC
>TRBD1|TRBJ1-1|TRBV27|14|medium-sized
CASSRGQGGSEAFF
TGTGCCAGCAGTCGCGGACAGGGGGGCTCTGAAGCTTTCTTT
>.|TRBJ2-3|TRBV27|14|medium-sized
CASSRHGPGDTQYF
TGTGCCAGCAGTCGACATGGACCTGGCGATACGCAGTATTTT
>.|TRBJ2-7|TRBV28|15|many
CASSLSPQGSYEQYF
TGTGCCAGCAGTTTATCCCCCCAGGGCTCCTACGAGCAGTACTTC
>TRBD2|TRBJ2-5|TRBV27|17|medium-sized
CASSLKLGLAGGETQYF
TGTGCCAGCAGTCTAAAACTCGGACTAGCGGGAGGAGAGACCCAGTACTTC
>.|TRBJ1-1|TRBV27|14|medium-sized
CASSLSNWGTEAFF
TGTGCCAGCAGTTTATCGAACTGGGGCACTGAAGCTTTCTTT
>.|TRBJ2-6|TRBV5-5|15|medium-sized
CASSPWTSGANVLTF
TGTGCCAGCAGCCCGTGGACCTCTGGGGCCAACGTCCTGACTTTC
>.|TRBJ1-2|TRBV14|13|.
CASSQVGRGENTF
TGTGCCAGCAGCCAAGTGGGGCGAGGGGAGAACACCTTC
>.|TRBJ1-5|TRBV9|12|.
CASSVGNQPQHF
TGTGCCAGCAGCGTAGGAAATCAGCCCCAGCATTTT
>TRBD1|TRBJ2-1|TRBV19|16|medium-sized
CASSISRTGDPYEQFF
TGTGCCAGTAGTATATCAAGGACAGGGGATCCCTATGAGCAGTTCTTC
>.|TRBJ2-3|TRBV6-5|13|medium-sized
CASSYGDSDTQYF
TGTGCCAGCAGTTACGGGGACTCCGATACGCAGTATTTT
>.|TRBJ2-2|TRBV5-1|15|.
CASSFAALGVRELFF
TGCGCCAGCAGCTTTGCAGCCCTTGGGGTCAGGGAGCTGTTTTTT
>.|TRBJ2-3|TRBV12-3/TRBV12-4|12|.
CASSFGTDTQYF
TGTGCCAGCAGTTTTGGCACAGATACGCAGTATTTT
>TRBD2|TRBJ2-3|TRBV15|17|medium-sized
CATSSSTPAGLTDTQYF
TGTGCCACCAGCAGCTCGACCCCAGCGGGGCTCACAGATACGCAGTATTTT
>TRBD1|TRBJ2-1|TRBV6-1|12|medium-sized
CATTTGYNEQFF
TGTGCCACCACGACAGGGTACAATGAGCAGTTCTTC
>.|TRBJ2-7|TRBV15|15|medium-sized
CATSEGPPGTYEQYF
TGTGCCACCAGCGAGGGCCCGCCGGGCACCTACGAGCAGTACTTC
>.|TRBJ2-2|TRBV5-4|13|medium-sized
CASSFGNTGELFF
TGTGCCAGCAGCTTCGGGAACACCGGGGAGCTGTTTTTT
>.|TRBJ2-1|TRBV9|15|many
CASSGERDGYNEQFF
TGTGCCAGCAGCGGAGAACGGGACGGCTACAATGAGCAGTTCTTC
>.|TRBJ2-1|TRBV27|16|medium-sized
CASSLSWQETYNEQFF
TGTGCCAGCAGTTTATCGTGGCAGGAGACCTACAATGAGCAGTTCTTC
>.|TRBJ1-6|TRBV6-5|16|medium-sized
CASSYFAGGYNSPLHF
TGTGCCAGCAGTTACTTTGCCGGGGGCTATAATTCACCCCTCCACTTT
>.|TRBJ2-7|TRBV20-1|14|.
CSARVERSYYEQYF
TGCAGTGCTAGAGTCGAGCGGAGTTACTACGAGCAGTACTTC
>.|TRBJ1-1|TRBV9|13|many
CASSPAEGVEAFF
TGTGCCAGCAGCCCAGCCGAGGGGGTTGAAGCTTTCTTT
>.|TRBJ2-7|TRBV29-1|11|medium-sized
CSVYRDYEQYF
TGCAGCGTTTACAGGGACTACGAGCAGTACTTC
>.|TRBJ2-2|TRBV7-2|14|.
CASSLEANTGELFF
TGTGCCAGCAGCTTAGAGGCGAACACCGGGGAGCTGTTTTTT
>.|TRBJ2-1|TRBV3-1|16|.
CASSQVDLLGINEQFF
TGTGCCAGCAGCCAAGTCGACCTCTTGGGTATCAATGAGCAGTTCTTC
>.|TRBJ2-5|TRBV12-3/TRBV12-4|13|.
CASSLSLGESQYF
TGTGCCAGCAGTTTATCTCTGGGGGAGTCCCAGTACTTC
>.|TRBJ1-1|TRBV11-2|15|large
CASSIQWTANTEAFF
TGTGCCAGCAGCATCCAGTGGACAGCTAACACTGAAGCTTTCTTT